This T cell receptor (beta chain) is drawn from a study of cytomegalovirus exposure and HLA in healthy donors. Sequenced by immunoSEQ multiplex PCR; TCRdb stores in-frame clones only, minus some. The sample carries 150,000 to 200,000 clones, approximately 89% recorded once. Germline CDR1 reads MDHEN; CDR2 reads SYDVKM. The CDR3 runs 16 residues. The J segment lost 5 bases and the V segment lost 4 bases, leaving 6 bases of the junction unmatched. V usage is TRBV28 and J usage is TRBJ2-2, with 11 bases lining up with TRBD2. This TCR was sampled from a man between 18 and 35 years old in good health and CMV-seropositive. The sequenced material came from PBMCs. The CDR3 sequence: CASSSGTSGLTGELFF. The CDR3 nucleotides read TGTGCCAGCAGTTCAGGGACTAGCGGTCTAACCGGGGAGCTGTTTTTT.